Each of the 29 T cell receptor beta chains below was sequenced from the same sample in a study of cytomegalovirus exposure and HLA in healthy donors. TCRdb's table, derived via immunoSEQ multiplex PCR, lists solely in-frame clones and lacks some. The sample holds approximately 230,000 clones, more than 85% seen once. The sequenced sample consisted of PBMCs. These receptors all come from a man between 18 and 29 years old in good health and CMV-seropositive.

The chain employs TRBV18 and TRBJ1-1; 10 positions agree with TRBD1. Germline loops: CDR1 KGHSH, CDR2 LQKENI. This CDR3 is built from 15 residues. V was pared by 6 bases and J by 3 bases, with 7 bases of the junction left unmatched. CDR3 amino acids: CASSWTGTGDTEAFF. The CDR3 bases are TGTGCCAGCTCGTGGACCGGGACAGGGGACACTGAAGCTTTCTTT.

This clone was found once. The rearrangement links TRBV7-9 to TRBJ2-7; D possibly corresponds to TRBD1 (6 bases). Trimming shortened V by 2 bases and J by 2 bases, and 10 bases separated the two germline ends. The CDR3 is 14 residues long. Germline CDR1 SEHNR, CDR2 FQNEAQ (reference sequence). In DNA form, the CDR3 reads TGTGCCAGCAGCTTAAACCGGGACACCTACGAGCAGTACTTC. It yields the protein CASSLNRDTYEQYF.

The CDR3 DNA sequence: TGTGCCAGCAGTTCACCCGGGACTAATCCCTACGAGCAGTACTTC. It encodes CASSSPGTNPYEQYF. V usage is TRBV28 and J usage is TRBJ2-7, with 7 bases matching TRBD2. The V segment lost 4 bases and the J segment 2 bases; nucleotides outside the gene matches: 8. Germline values: CDR1 MDHEN, CDR2 SYDVKM. The CDR3 totals 15 residues.

The chain employs TRBV27 and TRBJ2-2; D might be TRBD1 or TRBD2, each matching 5 bases. This CDR3 comprises 15 residues. V was pared by 5 bases and J by 0 bases, with 10 bases between. CDR1 and CDR2 from the germline V gene are MNHEY and SMNVEV (reference sequence). The CDR3 region is CASSLWGSNTGELFF. The CDR3 nucleotides read TGTGCCAGCAGTCTTTGGGGGTCGAACACCGGGGAGCTGTTTTTT.

This chain's CDR3 is CASNPGLVNEQFF. The CDR3 DNA is TGTGCCAGTAACCCCGGACTAGTCAATGAGCAGTTCTTC. This chain connects TRBV19 to TRBJ2-1, with 7 bases that match TRBD2. Trimming took 7 bases from V and 6 from J; bases not matched to a gene: 6. Germline values: CDR1 LNHDA, CDR2 SQIVND (reference sequence). The CDR3 is 13 amino acids. Filled out from reference TRBV19 and TRBJ2-1, the complete variable domain reads DGGITQSPKYLFRKEGQNVTLSCEQNLNHDAMYWYRQDPGQGLRLIYYSQIVNDFQKGDIAEGYSVSREKKESFPLTVTSAQKNPTAFYLCASNPGLVNEQFFGPGTRLTVL.

This chain links TRBV7-9 with TRBJ2-5; D not resolved. In germline, CDR1 is SEHNR, CDR2 FQNEAQ (reference sequence). The CDR3 runs 11 residues. The V and J ends lost 2 bases and 7 bases respectively, with 5 bases between them. As DNA, the CDR3 is TGTGCCAGCAGCTTATCTGGGACCCAGTACTTC. This codes for CASSLSGTQYF.

V and J are TRBV30 and TRBJ2-7; D unresolved. CDR3 length: 10 residues. Germline V CDR1 and CDR2: GTSNPN, SVGIG (reference sequence). In DNA form, the CDR3 reads TGTTTTCGTGTGAACTACGAGCAGTACTTC. Its protein product is CFRVNYEQYF.

The chain recombines TRBV19 with TRBJ2-2; D is uncertain. V lost 5 bases and J 0 bases, leaving 13 bases between the germline ends. CDR1 and CDR2 from the germline V gene are LNHDA and SQIVND (reference sequence). This CDR3 region has 16 residues. In DNA form, the CDR3 reads TGTGCCAGTAGTCTTGCATCGACATCGAACACCGGGGAGCTGTTTTTT. Residues: CASSLASTSNTGELFF. Full variable domain (rest looked up from reference TRBV19 and TRBJ2-2): DGGITQSPKYLFRKEGQNVTLSCEQNLNHDAMYWYRQDPGQGLRLIYYSQIVNDFQKGDIAEGYSVSREKKESFPLTVTSAQKNPTAFYLCASSLASTSNTGELFFGEGSRLTVL.

The chain employs TRBV29-1 and TRBJ1-1, with a tentative D call TRBD1 (6 bases). V was pared by 7 bases and J by 2 bases, with 14 bases between. The CDR3 has 13 residues. Looked up from germline, CDR1 is SQVTM and CDR2 is ANQGSEA. The CDR3 bases are TGCAGCGCTGGCTTAGGGGGAAACACTGAAGCTTTCTTT. Translated, it gives CSAGLGGNTEAFF. The complete variable domain, with remaining parts taken from reference TRBV29-1 and TRBJ1-1, reads SAVISQKPSRDICQRGTSLTIQCQVDSQVTMMFWYRQQPGQSLTLIATANQGSEATYESGFVIDKFPISRPNLTFSTLTVSNMSPEDSSIYLCSAGLGGNTEAFFGQGTRLTVV.

This clone appeared a few times. This chain joins TRBV5-1 and TRBJ2-7, with D tentatively TRBD1 (6 bases). CDR3 size: 12 residues. V lost 0 bases and J 6 bases, leaving 7 bases between the germline ends. Germline CDR1 and CDR2: SGHRS and YFSETQ. CDR3 region: CASSLEGGEQYF. The CDR3 DNA reads as TGCGCCAGCAGCTTGGAAGGGGGCGAGCAGTACTTC. Complete variable domain (other parts from reference TRBV5-1 and TRBJ2-7): KAGVTQTPRYLIKTRGQQVTLSCSPISGHRSVSWYQQTPGQGLQFLFEYFSETQRNKGNFPGRFSGRQFSNSRSEMNVSTLELGDSALYLCASSLEGGEQYFGPGTRLTVT.

The V and J genes are TRBV28 and TRBJ2-5; D is perhaps TRBD1 (5 bases). V lost 4 bases, J lost 2 bases, and 8 bases lay in between. This CDR3 region has 13 residues. Germline V CDR1 and CDR2: MDHEN, SYDVKM. The CDR3 reads CASSWRQQETQYF. The CDR3 DNA follows: TGTGCCAGCAGTTGGCGACAGCAAGAGACCCAGTACTTC.

This clone was picked up a small number of times. The chain carries TRBV30 and TRBJ1-1; perhaps TRBD1 as D (6 bases). CDR3 length: 13 residues. Germline-derived CDR1 and CDR2 are GTSNPN and SVGIG (reference sequence). The V end was cut by 0 bases, the J end by 5 bases, with 10 bases between. The CDR3 DNA reads as TGTGCCTGGAGTGTGACAGGTTCAACTGAAGCTTTCTTT. Its protein is CAWSVTGSTEAFF.

The chain has TRBV10-3 and TRBJ2-7, with 11 bases matching TRBD2. Looked up from germline, CDR1 is ENHRY and CDR2 is SYGVKD. CDR3 size: 15 residues. V lost 4 bases, J lost 4 bases, and 6 bases stayed unmatched. CDR3 amino acids: CAISGGGLAEYEQYF. For the CDR3, the DNA is TGTGCCATCAGTGGGGGGGGACTAGCGGAATACGAGCAGTACTTC.

This chain connects TRBV28 to TRBJ1-5; the D gene is possibly TRBD1 (6 bases). The CDR3 is 14 residues long. CDR1 is MDHEN and CDR2 is SYDVKM in the germline V gene. Trimming shortened V by 5 bases and J by 2 bases, and 10 bases separated the two germline ends. The CDR3 coding sequence is TGTGCCAGCAGTACACAGGGCGGCAATCAGCCCCAGCATTTT. Translating gives CASSTQGGNQPQHF. Full variable domain (remainder filled in from reference TRBV28 and TRBJ1-5): DVKVTQSSRYLVKRTGEKVFLECVQDMDHENMFWYRQDPGLGLRLIYFSYDVKMKEKGDIPEGYSVSREKKERFSLILESASTNQTSMYLCASSTQGGNQPQHFGDGTRLSIL.

The rearrangement joins TRBV29-1 to TRBJ2-7; D possibly corresponds to TRBD2 (5 bases). Trimming took off 3 bases at V and 5 bases at J, with 14 bases between the two ends. The CDR3 length is 13 residues. CDR1 and CDR2 (germline): SQVTM, ANQGSEA. CDR3 nucleotides: TGCAGCGTTGACGTGGGGTTCGGGAACGAGCAGTACTTC. It yields the protein CSVDVGFGNEQYF.

The chain joins TRBV20-1 to TRBJ2-7; D is uncertain. This CDR3 is built from 11 residues. Trimming took off 3 bases at V and 6 bases at J, with 9 bases between the two ends. Germline V gene data show CDR1 as DFQATT and CDR2 as SNEGSKA (reference sequence). The CDR3 nucleotides are TGCAGTGCTAGTTTTAGCACCGAGCAGTACTTC. Translation: CSASFSTEQYF.

The rearrangement joins TRBV18 to TRBJ1-2; D unclear. Germline values: CDR1 KGHSH, CDR2 LQKENI. With 6 bases removed from V and 7 bases from J, the gap between germline ends came to 18 bases. The CDR3 loop spans 14 amino acids. This CDR3 reads CASSLTTEYLGYTF. In nucleotides, the CDR3 is TGTGCCAGCTCTCTTACGACGGAGTATCTTGGCTACACCTTC.

The count of this clone is one. This chain links TRBV5-8 with TRBJ1-6; possible D gene TRBD1, 5 bases. Trimming removed 4 bases from V and 7 bases from J, with 12 bases in between. CDR3 length: 14 amino acids. The germline gives CDR1 SGHTS, CDR2 YDEGEE. The DNA of the CDR3 is TGTGCCAGCAGCCGGGGCCGAGAGAATTCACCCCTCCACTTT. This codes for CASSRGRENSPLHF.

This clone has only a few counts. V gene TRBV19 combines with J gene TRBJ1-5; D uncertain. The CDR3 length is 14 residues. With 1 base removed from V and 2 bases from J, the gap between germline ends came to 6 bases. Germline V lookup: CDR1 LNHDA, CDR2 SQIVND (reference sequence). As DNA, the CDR3 is TGTGCCAGTAGTATAGTCCAGGGCAATCAGCCCCAGCATTTT. This translates into CASSIVQGNQPQHF.

On this clone: The junction and the germline gene differ at one end; a read error may be behind it. The chain is built from TRBV5-5 and TRBJ2-7; TRBD2 agrees at 12 bases. The length of the CDR3 is 15 residues. Germline V CDR1 and CDR2: SGHKS, YYEKEE (reference sequence). Here the CDR3 reads CASSFGLAGSSEQYF. CDR3 nucleotide sequence: TGTGCCAGCAGCTTCGGACTAGCGGGGTCCTCCGAGCAGTACTTC.

Written as DNA, the CDR3 is TGTGCCAGCAGCTTGGATCTTGGCGGTCGTCGGGGCTATGGCTACACCTTC. As protein: CASSLDLGGRRGYGYTF. V is TRBV5-6 and J is TRBJ1-2; D call uncertain. CDR1 is SGHDT, CDR2 YYEEEE, per germline. This CDR3 region has 17 residues. V was trimmed by 0 bases and J by 4 bases, leaving 19 bases between them. Supplemented by reference TRBV5-6 and TRBJ1-2, the full variable domain reads DAGVTQSPTHLIKTRGQQVTLRCSPKSGHDTVSWYQQALGQGPQFIFQYYEEEERQRGNFPDRFSGHQFPNYSSELNVNALLLGDSALYLCASSLDLGGRRGYGYTFGSGTRLTVV.

This clone was recorded only once. The chain's CDR3 is CASSTYRIPYNEQFF. DNA for the CDR3: TGTGCCAGCAGCACCTACAGGATCCCCTACAATGAGCAGTTCTTC. This sequence joins TRBV5-6 and TRBJ2-1; D is possibly TRBD1 (5 bases). From germline, CDR1 is SGHDT and CDR2 YYEEEE. This CDR3 contains 15 residues. With 4 bases removed from V and 2 bases from J, the gap between germline ends came to 13 bases.

The chain links TRBV5-4 to TRBJ2-2, with D perhaps matching TRBD1 (5 bases). Trimming stripped 2 bases from V and 5 bases from J, with 10 bases between. The germline CDR1 and CDR2 sequences are SGHNT and YYREEE (reference sequence). This CDR3 has 14 amino acids. CDR3 in DNA: TGTGCCAGCAGCTTCAGGGATCGGACCGGGGAGCTGTTTTTT. Translating gives CASSFRDRTGELFF.

The CDR3 sequence: CASSVEADSTQYF. CDR3 coding DNA: TGTGCCAGCAGCGTAGAAGCGGATTCGACCCAGTACTTC. This chain uses TRBV9 with TRBJ2-5, with D maybe TRBD2 (5 bases). CDR1 and CDR2 (germline): SGDLS, YYNGEE. V lost 0 bases to trimming and J lost 7 bases, with 10 bases between them. The CDR3 extends over 13 amino acids.

This clone occurred a few times. This chain links TRBV2 with TRBJ2-7; tentatively, D is TRBD1 (5 bases). Germline-derived CDR1 and CDR2 are SNHLY and FYNNEI. This CDR3 comprises 11 residues. Trimming removed 7 bases from V and 5 bases from J, with 9 bases in between. Here the CDR3 DNA reads TGTGCCAGCATGTTAGGGGACGAGCAGTACTTC. Residues: CASMLGDEQYF.

The chain uses TRBV2 and TRBJ2-5; 9 bases agree with TRBD1. The V gene's germline CDR1 is SNHLY and CDR2 FYNNEI. With 1 base clipped from V and 5 bases from J, the junction kept 8 bases outside the gene matches. This CDR3 is built from 16 residues. CDR3 loop: CASSEGAGQGRETQYF. CDR3 coding DNA: TGTGCCAGCAGTGAAGGGGCCGGACAGGGGCGGGAGACCCAGTACTTC.

V usage is TRBV5-4 and J usage is TRBJ1-5; no clear D. This CDR3 is 15 amino acids long. CDR1 SGHNT and CDR2 YYREEE come from the germline V gene (reference sequence). V lost 4 bases and J 0 bases, leaving 11 bases between the germline ends. The CDR3 DNA is TGTGCCAGCAGCCGGGGAACGGATAGCAATCAGCCCCAGCATTTT. Its translation is CASSRGTDSNQPQHF. Full variable domain (rest looked up from reference TRBV5-4 and TRBJ1-5): ETGVTQSPTHLIKTRGQQVTLRCSSQSGHNTVSWYQQALGQGPQFIFQYYREEENGRGNFPPRFSGLQFPNYSSELNVNALELDDSALYLCASSRGTDSNQPQHFGDGTRLSIL.

The chain uses TRBV2 and TRBJ1-3; possible D gene TRBD1, 6 bases. CDR1 and CDR2 (germline): SNHLY, FYNNEI. The CDR3 covers 16 residues. The V end lost 5 bases, the J end lost 2 bases, and 16 bases lay between the germline ends. The CDR3 nucleotides are TGTGCCAGCAGTCTGGGCGGGCAGGGGACTGGAAACACCATATATTTT. The encoded protein is CASSLGGQGTGNTIYF. Full variable domain (remainder filled in from reference TRBV2 and TRBJ1-3): EPEVTQTPSHQVTQMGQEVILRCVPISNHLYFYWYRQILGQKVEFLVSFYNNEISEKSEIFDDQFSVERPDGSNFTLKIRSTKLEDSAMYFCASSLGGQGTGNTIYFGEGSWLTVV.

V is TRBV30 and J is TRBJ2-7; 11 nucleotides match TRBD1. This CDR3 region has 13 residues. V lost 5 bases to trimming and J lost 0 bases; unmatched junction nucleotides: 0. Germline V gene lookup returns CDR1 GTSNPN and CDR2 SVGIG (reference sequence). CDR3 region: CAWGTGGSYEQYF. In DNA form, the CDR3 reads TGTGCCTGGGGGACAGGGGGCTCCTACGAGCAGTACTTC.